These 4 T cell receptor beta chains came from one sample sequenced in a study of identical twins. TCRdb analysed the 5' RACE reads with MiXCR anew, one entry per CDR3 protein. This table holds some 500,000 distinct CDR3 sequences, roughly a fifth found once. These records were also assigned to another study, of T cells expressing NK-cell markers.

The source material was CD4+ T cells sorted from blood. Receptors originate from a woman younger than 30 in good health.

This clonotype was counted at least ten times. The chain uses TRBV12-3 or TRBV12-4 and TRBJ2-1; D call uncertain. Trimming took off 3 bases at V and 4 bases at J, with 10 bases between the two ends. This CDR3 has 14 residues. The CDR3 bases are TGTGCCAGCAGTTTTGGTGGGAAATACAATGAGCAGTTCTTC. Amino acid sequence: CASSFGGKYNEQFF.

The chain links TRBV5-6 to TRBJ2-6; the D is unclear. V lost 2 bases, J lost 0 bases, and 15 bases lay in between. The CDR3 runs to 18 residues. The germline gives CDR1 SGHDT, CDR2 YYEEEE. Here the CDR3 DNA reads TGTGCCAGCAGCTTTGAAGCGACGGATTTCTCTGGGGCCAACGTCCTGACTTTC. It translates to CASSFEATDFSGANVLTF.

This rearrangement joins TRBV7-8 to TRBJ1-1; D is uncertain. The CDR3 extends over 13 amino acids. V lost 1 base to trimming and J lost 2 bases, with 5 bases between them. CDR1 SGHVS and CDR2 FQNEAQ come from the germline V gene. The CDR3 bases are TGTGCCAGCAGCTTAGAGCACAACACTGAAGCTTTCTTT. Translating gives CASSLEHNTEAFF.

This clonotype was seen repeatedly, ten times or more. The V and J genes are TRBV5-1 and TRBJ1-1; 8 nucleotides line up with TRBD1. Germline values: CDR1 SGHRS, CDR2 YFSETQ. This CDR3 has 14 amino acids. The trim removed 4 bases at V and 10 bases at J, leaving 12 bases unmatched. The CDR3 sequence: CASSDAGTGIGAFF. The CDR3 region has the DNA TGCGCCAGCAGCGACGCCGGGACAGGTATAGGAGCTTTCTTT.